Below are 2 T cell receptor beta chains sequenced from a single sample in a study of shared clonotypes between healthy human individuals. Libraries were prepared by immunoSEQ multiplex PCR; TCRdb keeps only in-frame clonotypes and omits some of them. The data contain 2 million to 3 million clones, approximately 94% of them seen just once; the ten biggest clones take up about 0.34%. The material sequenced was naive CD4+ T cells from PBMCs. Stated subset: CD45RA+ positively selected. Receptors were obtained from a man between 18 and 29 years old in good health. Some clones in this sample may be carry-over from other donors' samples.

This CDR3 reads CASSPGWTSRDEQFF. CDR3 nucleotides: TGCGCCAGCAGCCCGGGGTGGACTAGCAGAGATGAGCAGTTCTTC. This chain joins TRBV5-1 and TRBJ2-1; 8 nucleotides agree with TRBD2. There are 15 residues in the CDR3. Germline V CDR1 and CDR2: SGHRS, YFSETQ. J was trimmed by 8 bases and V by 4 bases; bases with no gene match: 11.

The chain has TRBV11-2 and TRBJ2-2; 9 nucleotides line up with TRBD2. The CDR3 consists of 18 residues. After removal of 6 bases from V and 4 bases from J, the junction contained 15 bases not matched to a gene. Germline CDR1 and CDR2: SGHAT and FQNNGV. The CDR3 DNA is TGTGCCAGCAGACTTAATTCCGGCGGGAGGGCCATCACCGGGGAGCTGTTTTTT. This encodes CASRLNSGGRAITGELFF.